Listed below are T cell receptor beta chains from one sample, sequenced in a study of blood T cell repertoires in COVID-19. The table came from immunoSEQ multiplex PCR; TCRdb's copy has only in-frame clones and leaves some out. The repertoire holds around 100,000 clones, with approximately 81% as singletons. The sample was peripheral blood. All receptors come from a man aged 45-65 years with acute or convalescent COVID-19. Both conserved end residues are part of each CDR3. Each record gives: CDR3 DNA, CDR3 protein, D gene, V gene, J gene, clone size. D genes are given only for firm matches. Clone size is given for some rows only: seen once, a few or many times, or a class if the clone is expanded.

CDR3nt: TGTGCCAGCAGTTTAACAGACAGGGGCTATCAGCCCCAGCATTTT
CDR3aa: CASSLTDRGYQPQHF
d_gene: NA
v_gene: TRBV21-1
j_gene: TRBJ1-5
abundance: NA

CDR3nt: TGTGCCAGCAGCTACGGTACATCTGGGGCCAACGTCCTGACTTTC
CDR3aa: CASSYGTSGANVLTF
d_gene: NA
v_gene: TRBV6-5
j_gene: TRBJ2-6
abundance: NA

CDR3nt: TGTGCTAGTGCTCAACAGGGGCTTTTCACTGAAGCTTTCTTT
CDR3aa: CASAQQGLFTEAFF
d_gene: TRBD1
v_gene: TRBV12-5
j_gene: TRBJ1-1
abundance: NA

CDR3nt: TGTGCCAGCAGCAACCGGGACAGCTCCCTCCTGGGGAACACCATATATTTT
CDR3aa: CASSNRDSSLLGNTIYF
d_gene: TRBD1
v_gene: TRBV2
j_gene: TRBJ1-3
abundance: NA

CDR3nt: TGTGCCATCAGTGCCCCTAAAGAAAAACTGTTTTTT
CDR3aa: CAISAPKEKLFF
d_gene: NA
v_gene: TRBV10-3
j_gene: TRBJ1-4
abundance: few

CDR3nt: TGTGCCAGCAGCTTAACACACTCTGGAAACACCATATATTTT
CDR3aa: CASSLTHSGNTIYF
d_gene: NA
v_gene: TRBV7-3
j_gene: TRBJ1-3
abundance: NA

CDR3nt: TGTGCCAGCAGTTACTCGAACGGGAATCAGCCCCAGCATTTT
CDR3aa: CASSYSNGNQPQHF
d_gene: NA
v_gene: TRBV6-6
j_gene: TRBJ1-5
abundance: few

CDR3nt: TGCGCCAGCAGCGGGGGCGGAATAGATACGCAGTATTTT
CDR3aa: CASSGGGIDTQYF
d_gene: NA
v_gene: TRBV5-1
j_gene: TRBJ2-3
abundance: NA

CDR3nt: TGTGCCAGCAGTGAAACTCAGGGGGATAGGAGCTATGGCTACACCTTC
CDR3aa: CASSETQGDRSYGYTF
d_gene: TRBD1
v_gene: TRBV2
j_gene: TRBJ1-2
abundance: NA

CDR3nt: TGTGCCAGCAGTTCCTTGACACTTAGGGGATTCTATGGCTACACCTTC
CDR3aa: CASSSLTLRGFYGYTF
d_gene: NA
v_gene: TRBV27
j_gene: TRBJ1-2
abundance: NA

CDR3nt: TGTGCCAGCAGCCAAGTAGGGGGAGGCTACACCTTC
CDR3aa: CASSQVGGGYTF
d_gene: NA
v_gene: TRBV3-1/TRBV3-2
j_gene: TRBJ1-2
abundance: NA

CDR3nt: TGCGCCAGCAGCCCCCTTCCGGCAGGGGGTCCCTACGAAGCTTTCTTT
CDR3aa: CASSPLPAGGPYEAFF
d_gene: TRBD1
v_gene: TRBV4-1
j_gene: TRBJ1-1
abundance: few

CDR3nt: TGTGCCAGCAGCCCGGACTTAAAGGGAGATACGCAGTATTTT
CDR3aa: CASSPDLKGDTQYF
d_gene: NA
v_gene: TRBV5-4
j_gene: TRBJ2-3
abundance: many

CDR3nt: TGTGCCAGCAGTGAACAGAATTCTAATGAAAAACTGTTTTTT
CDR3aa: CASSEQNSNEKLFF
d_gene: NA
v_gene: TRBV2
j_gene: TRBJ1-4
abundance: NA

CDR3nt: TGTGCCAGCAGTTACTTTGGGGAGCTGTTTTTT
CDR3aa: CASSYFGELFF
d_gene: NA
v_gene: TRBV12-3/TRBV12-4
j_gene: TRBJ2-2
abundance: NA

CDR3nt: TGTGCCAGTAGTACCCTTTTGGGCAGCAATCAGCCCCAGCATTTT
CDR3aa: CASSTLLGSNQPQHF
d_gene: NA
v_gene: TRBV19
j_gene: TRBJ1-5
abundance: NA

CDR3nt: TGTGCCACCAGTTCAGGGGAACCCAGCTATAATTCACCCCTCCACTTT
CDR3aa: CATSSGEPSYNSPLHF
d_gene: NA
v_gene: TRBV15
j_gene: TRBJ1-6
abundance: NA

CDR3nt: TGTGCCAGCAGCCTTAGCGGACAAACAGATACGCAGTATTTT
CDR3aa: CASSLSGQTDTQYF
d_gene: NA
v_gene: TRBV7-2
j_gene: TRBJ2-3
abundance: NA

CDR3nt: TGTGCCAGCACAGAAGGACTCAGGTACTATAGCAATCAGCCCCAGCATTTT
CDR3aa: CASTEGLRYYSNQPQHF
d_gene: NA
v_gene: TRBV28
j_gene: TRBJ1-5
abundance: NA

CDR3nt: TGTGCCAGCAGCTTAGGCCCCGGGACAGGGGCGAACACCGGGGAGCTGTTTTTT
CDR3aa: CASSLGPGTGANTGELFF
d_gene: TRBD1
v_gene: TRBV11-2
j_gene: TRBJ2-2
abundance: NA

CDR3nt: TGTGCCAGCAGTGAGAGGCTAGCGGCGAACACCGGGGAGCTGTTTTTT
CDR3aa: CASSERLAANTGELFF
d_gene: TRBD2
v_gene: TRBV6-1
j_gene: TRBJ2-2
abundance: NA

CDR3nt: TGTGCCAGCACGGGACAGCATAATTCACCCCTCCACTTT
CDR3aa: CASTGQHNSPLHF
d_gene: TRBD1
v_gene: TRBV14
j_gene: TRBJ1-6
abundance: NA

CDR3nt: TGCGCCAGCAGTCGGACAGGGGATAATTCACCCCTCCACTTT
CDR3aa: CASSRTGDNSPLHF
d_gene: TRBD1
v_gene: TRBV5-1
j_gene: TRBJ1-6
abundance: NA

CDR3nt: TGTGCCAGCAGCCAAGACAGGTGGGATACGCAGTATTTT
CDR3aa: CASSQDRWDTQYF
d_gene: NA
v_gene: TRBV3-1/TRBV3-2
j_gene: TRBJ2-3
abundance: NA